This TCR beta chain was recorded in a study of control samples from healthy donors and cancer patients (dated by TCRdb to about 2020). Library preparation employed the immunoSEQ multiplex PCR assay. Here the immuneACCESS table is served through TCRdb, limited to in-frame sequences with V and J called. Missing clones are a known gap in these copies; in checked studies unresolved V genes cover under half, and the rest lacks a known reason. The sample table shows about 58,000 clones, and around 87% are seen once. Clones ranked in the top ten supply nearly 6% of the sample. Notes on this clone: Its cognate antigen has yet to be identified. There are no base qualities to consult, and no much larger clone falls within one base.

CDR1 and CDR2 (LGHNA, YNFKEQ) derive from the germline V gene. Including cysteine and phenylalanine, the CDR3 has 13 amino acids. The only DNA kept is the CDR3, 39 bases in frame from the first base. V loses 4 bases of germline sequence and J loses 4 bases, and the interval between the two ends is 10 bases. The rearranged chain carries TRBV4-2 and TRBJ1-2; the D gene lacks a confident call. Sequencing was performed on PBMCs. This clonotype was obtained from a man in his 60s with colorectal cancer. The DNA sequence is given as TGTGCCAGCAGCCCATCCGGGAGCTATGGCTACACCTTC. The encoded protein is CASSPSGSYGYTF.